This T cell receptor beta chain is drawn from a study of shared clonotypes between healthy human individuals. The germline V and J ends were trimmed by 3 bases and 4 bases, with 15 bases remaining between them. In germline, CDR1 is KGHSH, CDR2 LQKENI. This CDR3 is built from 15 residues. Authors' processing steps: Junction-only immunoSEQ data arrived without quality scores, meaning filtering differed. Sequencing was performed with immunoSEQ multiplex PCR; in TCRdb, only in-frame clones are kept and a portion is missing. V, J and clone size derive from that table, while D and trimming were established from the DNA sequence. The table records about half a million clones, about 72% of them present only once. Adult donors, all healthy and HIV-negative, had no recent acute infections or vaccinations.

The TCR comes from a woman aged 40 to 50 in good health. Some clones in this sample may be carry-over from other donors' samples. The genes are TRBV18 and TRBJ1-1; D is ambiguous. Sequenced: PBMCs. The CDR3 spells CASSPQRAIGTEAFF. DNA for the CDR3: TGTGCCAGCTCACCTCAGCGGGCGATCGGCACTGAAGCTTTCTTT.